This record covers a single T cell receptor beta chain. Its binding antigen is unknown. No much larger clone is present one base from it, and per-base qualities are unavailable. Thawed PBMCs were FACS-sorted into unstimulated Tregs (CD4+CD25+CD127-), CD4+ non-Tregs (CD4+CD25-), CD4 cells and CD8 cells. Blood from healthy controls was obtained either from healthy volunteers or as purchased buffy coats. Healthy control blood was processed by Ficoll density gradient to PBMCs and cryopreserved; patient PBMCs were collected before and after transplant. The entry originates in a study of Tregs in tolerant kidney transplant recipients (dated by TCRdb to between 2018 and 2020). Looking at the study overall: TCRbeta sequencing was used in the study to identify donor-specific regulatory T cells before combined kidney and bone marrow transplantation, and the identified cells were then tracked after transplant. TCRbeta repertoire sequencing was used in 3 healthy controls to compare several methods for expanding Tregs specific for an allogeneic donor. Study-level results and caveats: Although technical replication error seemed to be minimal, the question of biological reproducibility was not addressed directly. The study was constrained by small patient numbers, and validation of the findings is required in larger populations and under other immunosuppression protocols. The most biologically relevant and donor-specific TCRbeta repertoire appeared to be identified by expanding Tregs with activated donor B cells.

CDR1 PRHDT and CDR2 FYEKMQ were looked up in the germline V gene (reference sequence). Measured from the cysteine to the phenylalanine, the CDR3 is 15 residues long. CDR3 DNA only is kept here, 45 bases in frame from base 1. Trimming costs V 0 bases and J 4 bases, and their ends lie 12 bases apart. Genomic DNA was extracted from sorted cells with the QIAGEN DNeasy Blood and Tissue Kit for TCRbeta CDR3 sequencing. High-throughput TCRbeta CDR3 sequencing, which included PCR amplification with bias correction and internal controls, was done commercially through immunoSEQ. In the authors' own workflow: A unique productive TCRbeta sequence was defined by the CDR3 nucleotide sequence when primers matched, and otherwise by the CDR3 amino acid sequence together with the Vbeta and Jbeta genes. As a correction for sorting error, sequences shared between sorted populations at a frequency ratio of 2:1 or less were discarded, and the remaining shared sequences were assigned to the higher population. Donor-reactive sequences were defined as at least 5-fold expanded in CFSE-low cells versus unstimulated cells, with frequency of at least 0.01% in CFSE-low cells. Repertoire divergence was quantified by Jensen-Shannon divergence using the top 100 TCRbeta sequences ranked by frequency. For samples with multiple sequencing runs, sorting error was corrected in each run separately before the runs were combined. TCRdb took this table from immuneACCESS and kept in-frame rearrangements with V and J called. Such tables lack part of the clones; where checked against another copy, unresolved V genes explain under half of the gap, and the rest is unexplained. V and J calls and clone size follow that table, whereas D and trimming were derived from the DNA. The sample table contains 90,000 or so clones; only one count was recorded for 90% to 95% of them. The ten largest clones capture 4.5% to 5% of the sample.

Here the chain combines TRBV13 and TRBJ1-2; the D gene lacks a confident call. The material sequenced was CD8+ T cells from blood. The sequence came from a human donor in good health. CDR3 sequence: CASSLGRQTTYGYTF. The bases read TGTGCCAGCAGCTTAGGCAGGCAGACAACCTATGGCTACACCTTC.